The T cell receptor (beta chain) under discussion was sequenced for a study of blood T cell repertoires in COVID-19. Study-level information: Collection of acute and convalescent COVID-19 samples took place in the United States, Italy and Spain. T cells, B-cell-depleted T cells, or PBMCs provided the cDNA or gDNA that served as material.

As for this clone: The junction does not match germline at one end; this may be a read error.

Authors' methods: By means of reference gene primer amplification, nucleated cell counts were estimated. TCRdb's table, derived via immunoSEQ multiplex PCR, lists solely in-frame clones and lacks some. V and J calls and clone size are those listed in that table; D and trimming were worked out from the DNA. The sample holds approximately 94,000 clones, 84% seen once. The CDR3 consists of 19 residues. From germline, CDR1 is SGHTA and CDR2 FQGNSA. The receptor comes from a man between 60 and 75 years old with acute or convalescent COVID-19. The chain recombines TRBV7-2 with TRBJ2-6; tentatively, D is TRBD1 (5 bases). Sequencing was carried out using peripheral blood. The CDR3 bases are TGTGCCAGCACCTTAACCCAGATAACAGGTGCGCGCGGGGCCAACGTCCTGACTTTC. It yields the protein CASTLTQITGARGANVLTF.